Below, 8 T cell receptor beta chains from the same sample are listed, as sequenced in a study of T cell repertoires in cytomegalovirus infection. Each CDR3 protein gets one entry after TCRdb re-called the reads with MiXCR. The sample records about 210,000 distinct CDR3 sequences, around 6.2% being singletons. Sequenced sample: PBMCs. The receptor source for this set is a human donor in good health (CMV status not recorded). Some clones in this sample may be carry-over from other donors' samples.

This clonotype was detected many times. The CDR3 spells CASTGGLGSTDTQYF. In DNA form, the CDR3 reads TGTGCCAGCACCGGAGGACTAGGTAGCACAGATACGCAGTATTTT. The chain combines TRBV12-3 or TRBV12-4 with TRBJ2-3, with TRBD2 matching over 7 bases. The J segment lost 0 bases and the V segment lost 7 bases, leaving 7 bases of the junction unmatched. CDR3 size: 15 residues.

This clonotype came up a few times. This chain uses TRBV28 with TRBJ1-2; D is possibly TRBD1 (5 bases). V dropped 4 bases and J dropped 8 bases, with 11 bases sitting between them. Germline CDR1 MDHEN, CDR2 SYDVKM. The length of the CDR3 is 12 residues. The CDR3 sequence: CASSSLTAGYTF. CDR3 nucleotides: TGTGCCAGCAGTTCTTTGACAGCAGGCTACACCTTC.

This clonotype was detected many times. The chain recombines TRBV9 with TRBJ2-3; the match to TRBD2 covers 10 bases. With V trimmed by 1 base and J by 7 bases, 9 bases remained unmatched. The CDR3 is 16 amino acids. Germline lookup yields CDR1 SGDLS and CDR2 YYNGEE. CDR3 DNA: TGTGCCAGCAGCGTACTAGCGGGGGCTACCTCGAATACGCAGTATTTT. Translated: CASSVLAGATSNTQYF.

Ten or more counts support this clonotype. The chain has TRBV6-2 or TRBV6-3 and TRBJ1-6, with D hard to call. The V gene lost 8 bases and the J gene lost 18 bases, with 23 bases spanning the gap. Germline values: CDR1 MNHEY, CDR2 SVGEGT. The CDR3 is made up of 13 amino acids. This CDR3 is CASQGATNVNPHF. As DNA, the CDR3 is TGTGCCAGCCAAGGAGCCACTAATGTAAATCCCCACTTT.

This clonotype was seen repeatedly, ten times or more. The chain employs TRBV10-3 and TRBJ2-3; perhaps TRBD1 as D (5 bases). The CDR3 runs 14 residues. Germline CDR1 and CDR2: ENHRY and SYGVKD. Trimming removed 0 bases from V and 6 bases from J, with 10 bases in between. CDR3 in amino acids: CAISESTGEDTQYF. CDR3 in DNA: TGTGCCATCAGTGAGTCAACAGGAGAGGATACGCAGTATTTT.

This clonotype was picked up many times. V usage is TRBV6-5 and J usage is TRBJ1-1, with a tentative D call TRBD1 (5 bases). This CDR3 is built from 15 residues. From germline, CDR1 is MNHEY and CDR2 SVGAGI. The ends were cut back, 6 bases at V and 1 base at J, with 15 bases in the middle. CDR3 region: CASRRGHQGNTEAFF. Written as DNA, the CDR3 is TGTGCCAGCAGACGCGGACACCAGGGGAACACTGAAGCTTTCTTT.

There are many counts of this clonotype. The chain uses TRBV13 and TRBJ1-1; maybe TRBD1 (5 bases). V was clipped by 4 bases and J by 6 bases, with 15 bases between them. The germline gives CDR1 PRHDT, CDR2 FYEKMQ (reference sequence). The CDR3 length is 14 residues. DNA of the CDR3: TGTGCCAGCAGCTACATCGACAGTGCCCCTGAAGCTTTCTTT. It encodes CASSYIDSAPEAFF.

The chain recombines TRBV20-1 with TRBJ2-5; the D is unclear. Trimming cost V 2 bases and J 1 base, with 8 bases left between them. Germline V gene sequence: CDR1 DFQATT, CDR2 SNEGSKA (reference sequence). CDR3 length: 13 residues. In nucleotides, the CDR3 is TGCAGTGCTAGAAAAAACACCCAAGAGACCCAGTACTTC. Translating it yields CSARKNTQETQYF.